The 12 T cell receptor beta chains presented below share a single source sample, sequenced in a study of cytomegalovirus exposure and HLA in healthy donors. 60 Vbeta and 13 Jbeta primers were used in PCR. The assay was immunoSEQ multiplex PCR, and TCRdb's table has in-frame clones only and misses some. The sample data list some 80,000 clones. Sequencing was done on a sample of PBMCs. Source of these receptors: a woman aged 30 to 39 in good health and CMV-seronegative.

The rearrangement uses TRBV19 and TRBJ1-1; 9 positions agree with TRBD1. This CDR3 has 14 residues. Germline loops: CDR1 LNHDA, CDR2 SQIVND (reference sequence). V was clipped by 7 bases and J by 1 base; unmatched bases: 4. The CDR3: CASTPGQGNTEAFF. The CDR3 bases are TGTGCCAGTACCCCGGGACAGGGGAACACTGAAGCTTTCTTT.

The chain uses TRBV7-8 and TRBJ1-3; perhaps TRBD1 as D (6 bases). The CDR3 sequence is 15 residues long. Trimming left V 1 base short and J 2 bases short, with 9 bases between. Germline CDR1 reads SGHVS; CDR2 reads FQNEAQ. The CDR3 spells CASSLGDKPGNTIYF. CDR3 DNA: TGTGCCAGCAGCTTAGGGGACAAACCTGGAAACACCATATATTTT.

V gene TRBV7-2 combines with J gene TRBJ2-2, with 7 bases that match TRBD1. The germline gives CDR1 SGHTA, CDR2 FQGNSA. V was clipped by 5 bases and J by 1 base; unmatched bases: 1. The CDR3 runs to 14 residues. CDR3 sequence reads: CASSRTGNTGELFF. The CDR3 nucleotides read TGTGCCAGCAGCCGGACAGGGAACACCGGGGAGCTGTTTTTT.

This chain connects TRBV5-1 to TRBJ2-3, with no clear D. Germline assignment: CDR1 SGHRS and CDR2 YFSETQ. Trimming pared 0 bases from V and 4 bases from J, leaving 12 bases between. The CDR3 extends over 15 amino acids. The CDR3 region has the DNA TGCGCCAGCAGCTTGGGGTTCGCTACAGCAGATACGCAGTATTTT. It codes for CASSLGFATADTQYF.

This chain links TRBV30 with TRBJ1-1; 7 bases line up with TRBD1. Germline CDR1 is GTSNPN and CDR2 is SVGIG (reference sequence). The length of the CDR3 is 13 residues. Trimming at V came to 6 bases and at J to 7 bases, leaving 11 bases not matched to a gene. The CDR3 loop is CACNPRDRLEAFF. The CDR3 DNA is TGTGCCTGCAACCCCCGGGACAGACTTGAAGCTTTCTTT.

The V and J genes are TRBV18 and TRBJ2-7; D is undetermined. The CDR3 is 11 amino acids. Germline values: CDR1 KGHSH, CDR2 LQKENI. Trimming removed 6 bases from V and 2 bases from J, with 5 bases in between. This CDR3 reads CASSSAYEQYF. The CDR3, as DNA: TGTGCCAGCTCCTCCGCCTACGAGCAGTACTTC. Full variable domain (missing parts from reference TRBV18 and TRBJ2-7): NAGVMQNPRHLVRRRGQEARLRCSPMKGHSHVYWYRQLPEEGLKFMVYLQKENIIDESGMPKERFSAEFPKEGPSILRIQQVVRGDSAAYFCASSSAYEQYFGPGTRLTVT.

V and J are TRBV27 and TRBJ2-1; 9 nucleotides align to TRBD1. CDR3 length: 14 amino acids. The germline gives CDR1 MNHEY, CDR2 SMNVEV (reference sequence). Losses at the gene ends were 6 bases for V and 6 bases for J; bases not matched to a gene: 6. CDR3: CASRPGQGLNEQFF. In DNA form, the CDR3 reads TGTGCCAGCAGACCGGGACAGGGCCTCAATGAGCAGTTCTTC.

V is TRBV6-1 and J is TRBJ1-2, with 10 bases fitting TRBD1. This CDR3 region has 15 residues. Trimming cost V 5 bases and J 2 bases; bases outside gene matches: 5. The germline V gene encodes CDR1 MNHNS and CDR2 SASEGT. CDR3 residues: CASSTSGQGNYGYTF. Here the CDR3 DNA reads TGTGCCAGCAGTACCTCGGGACAGGGGAACTATGGCTACACCTTC.

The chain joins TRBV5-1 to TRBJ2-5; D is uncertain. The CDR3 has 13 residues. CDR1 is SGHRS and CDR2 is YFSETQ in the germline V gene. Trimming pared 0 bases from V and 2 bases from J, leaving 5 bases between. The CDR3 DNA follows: TGCGCCAGCAGCTTGGTGTTACAAGAGACCCAGTACTTC. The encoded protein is CASSLVLQETQYF.

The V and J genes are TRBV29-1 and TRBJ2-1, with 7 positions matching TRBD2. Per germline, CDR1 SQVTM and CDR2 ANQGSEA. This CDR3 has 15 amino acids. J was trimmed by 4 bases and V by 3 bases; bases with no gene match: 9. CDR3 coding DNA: TGCAGCGTTGACGGGGGGACGGCTACTTACAATGAGCAGTTCTTC. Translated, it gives CSVDGGTATYNEQFF.

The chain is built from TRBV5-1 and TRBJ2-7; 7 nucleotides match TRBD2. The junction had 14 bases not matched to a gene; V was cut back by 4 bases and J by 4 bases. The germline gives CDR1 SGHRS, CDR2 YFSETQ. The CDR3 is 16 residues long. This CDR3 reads CASSGGSGAQEYEQYF. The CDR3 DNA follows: TGCGCCAGCAGCGGAGGGAGCGGGGCTCAGGAATACGAGCAGTACTTC.

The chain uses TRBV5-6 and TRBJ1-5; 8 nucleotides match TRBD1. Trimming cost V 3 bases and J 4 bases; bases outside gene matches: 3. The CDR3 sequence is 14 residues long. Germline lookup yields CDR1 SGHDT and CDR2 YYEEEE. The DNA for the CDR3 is TGTGCCAGCAGCTACTGGACAGGGAATCAGCCCCAGCATTTT. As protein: CASSYWTGNQPQHF.